The TCR beta chain under discussion was sequenced for a study of cytomegalovirus exposure and HLA in healthy donors. Study details: Out of fewer than 500 genotyped donors, about 81% belonged to the Caucasian-associated ancestry cluster. Study-wide findings and caveats: It was taken for granted in presence/absence analyses that sequencing depth across donors was roughly uniform.

CDR1 and CDR2 from the germline V gene are SEHNR and FQNEAQ (reference sequence). V gave up 2 bases and J gave up 0 bases, with 5 bases separating them. This CDR3 comprises 14 residues. This clone appeared a single time. Its antigen remains unknown. PCR used 60 Vbeta primers and 13 Jbeta primers. Clones were sequenced by immunoSEQ multiplex PCR, and TCRdb holds only the in-frame ones, with some missing. The table includes roughly 150,000 clones, around three quarters detected once. This receptor was taken from a man in his fifties in good health and CMV-seropositive. Sequencing was done on a sample of PBMCs. The gene calls are TRBV7-9 and TRBJ1-5; D remains ambiguous. CDR3 residues: CASSLTDSNQPQHF. In nucleotides, the CDR3 is TGTGCCAGCAGCTTAACAGATAGCAATCAGCCCCAGCATTTT.